The rows below give T cell receptor beta chains drawn from one sample of a study of cytomegalovirus exposure and HLA in healthy donors. The protocol was immunoSEQ multiplex PCR, while the TCRdb copy is restricted to in-frame clones and leaves out a portion. The sample has 100,000 to 140,000 clones, 60% to 75% seen once. The sample consisted of PBMCs. The receptors were gathered from a man aged 25-45 years in good health and CMV-seronegative. The CDR3 runs from the conserved cysteine through the conserved F or W. The D gene is left open where the match is weak. Not every row has a clone size; where given, it reads once, few, many or a size class.

CDR3aa,CDR3nt,v_gene,abundance,d_gene,j_gene
CASSIYGQSNQPQHF,TGTGCCAGTAGTATATACGGACAGAGCAATCAGCCCCAGCATTTT,TRBV19,NA,NA,TRBJ1-5
CASSPRLAGGLETQYF,TGTGCCAGCAGTCCTCGACTAGCGGGAGGCCTAGAGACCCAGTACTTC,TRBV28,NA,TRBD2,TRBJ2-5
CANATARGIEAFF,TGTGCCAACGCCACAGCACGGGGGATTGAAGCTTTCTTT,TRBV6-1,NA,NA,TRBJ1-1
CSGNRGGNEQFF,TGCAGCGGAAACAGGGGGGGGAATGAGCAGTTCTTC,TRBV29-1,NA,NA,TRBJ2-1
CASSPGTSGIGEQYF,TGTGCCAGCAGCCCTGGGACTAGCGGAATTGGCGAGCAGTACTTC,TRBV14,NA,TRBD2,TRBJ2-7
CASSVTGGTGELFF,TGTGCCAGCAGCGTAACTGGTGGCACCGGGGAGCTGTTTTTT,TRBV9,NA,NA,TRBJ2-2
CATSLGTGGTQYF,TGTGCCACCTCTCTCGGGACAGGGGGCACCCAGTACTTC,TRBV2,NA,TRBD1,TRBJ2-5
CASEYAGELFF,TGTGCCAGCGAGTACGCCGGGGAGCTGTTTTTT,TRBV2,NA,NA,TRBJ2-2
CASRTAGAREQYF,TGTGCCAGCAGGACCGCAGGGGCTCGGGAGCAGTACTTC,TRBV2,NA,NA,TRBJ2-7
CASSLGTGNGDNEQFF,TGCGCCAGCAGCTTGGGAACAGGGAACGGTGACAATGAGCAGTTCTTC,TRBV5-1,NA,NA,TRBJ2-1
CASSLSRANTGELFF,TGTGCCAGCAGCCTTTCGCGTGCGAACACCGGGGAGCTGTTTTTT,TRBV9,NA,NA,TRBJ2-2
CASSVSGTNTEAFF,TGTGCCAGCAGTGTGTCCGGGACAAACACTGAAGCTTTCTTT,TRBV25-1,few,NA,TRBJ1-1
CASSLERWIDSEQFF,TGTGCCAGCAGCTTGGAGAGGTGGATCGATAGTGAGCAGTTCTTC,TRBV5-6,few,NA,TRBJ2-1
CSVDWGSGRAGNEQFF,TGCAGCGTTGACTGGGGTAGCGGGAGGGCCGGCAATGAGCAGTTCTTC,TRBV29-1,once,TRBD2,TRBJ2-1
CSVGQSSGTEAFF,TGCAGCGTTGGCCAGTCGTCGGGAACTGAAGCTTTCTTT,TRBV29-1,few,NA,TRBJ1-1
CASGLPGAIRQYF,TGTGCTAGTGGTTTGCCTGGGGCTATAAGGCAGTACTTC,TRBV12-5,NA,NA,TRBJ2-7
CASSQAGTVNYGYTF,TGCGCCAGCAGCCAAGCCGGGACAGTCAACTATGGCTACACCTTC,TRBV4-1,few,TRBD1,TRBJ1-2
CASSEVGYREGTEAFF,TGTGCCAGCAGTGAAGTAGGGTACAGGGAAGGGACTGAAGCTTTCTTT,TRBV6-1,once,NA,TRBJ1-1
CAWSDQGDNYGYTF,TGTGCCTGGAGTGATCAGGGGGATAACTATGGCTACACCTTC,TRBV30,NA,TRBD1,TRBJ1-2
CASTQGGSSYEQYF,TGTGCCAGCACGCAAGGGGGCTCCTCCTACGAGCAGTACTTC,TRBV6-1,NA,TRBD1,TRBJ2-7
CASSPSRGSTDTQYF,TGTGCCAGCAGTCCAAGTCGGGGGTCCACAGATACGCAGTATTTT,TRBV11-2,NA,NA,TRBJ2-3
CASSLSGGVTGELFF,TGTGCCAGCAGCTTGTCCGGGGGGGTTACCGGGGAGCTGTTTTTT,TRBV7-6,NA,TRBD2,TRBJ2-2
CASSLGGQSNQPQHF,TGCGCCAGCAGCTTGGGGGGACAGAGCAATCAGCCCCAGCATTTT,TRBV5-1,NA,TRBD1,TRBJ1-5
CASGGSGQGELSNQPQHF,TGTGCCAGCGGGGGGTCGGGACAGGGGGAATTGAGCAATCAGCCCCAGCATTTT,TRBV2,NA,TRBD1,TRBJ1-5
CASGGAQNEKLFF,TGTGCCAGTGGAGGGGCGCAGAATGAAAAACTGTTTTTT,TRBV9,once,NA,TRBJ1-4
CASSQYNTGIGETQYF,TGTGCCAGCAGCCAATACAATACAGGGATTGGAGAGACCCAGTACTTC,TRBV4-2,once,NA,TRBJ2-5
CAWRRRVLNTEAFF,TGTGCCTGGAGACGCCGGGTATTGAACACTGAAGCTTTCTTT,TRBV30,NA,NA,TRBJ1-1
CASSPFSPRDEKLFF,TGTGCCAGCTCACCATTCTCGCCCCGAGATGAAAAACTGTTTTTT,TRBV18,NA,NA,TRBJ1-4
CASRGQGSVSPLHF,TGTGCCAGCAGAGGACAGGGCTCGGTTTCACCCCTCCACTTT,TRBV2,NA,TRBD1,TRBJ1-6
CATSGSLDYNEQFF,TGCGCCACCAGCGGGAGCTTGGACTACAATGAGCAGTTCTTC,TRBV10-1,once,TRBD2,TRBJ2-1
CSSSSDSGSQYF,TGTTCCAGCAGCTCGGACAGTGGATCACAGTATTTT,TRBV7-9,NA,NA,TRBJ2-3
CASSETGMHTIYF,TGTGCCAGCAGTGAGACAGGGATGCACACCATATATTTT,TRBV6-5,once,TRBD1,TRBJ1-3
CASSTRERGTFGF,TGTGCCAGCTCGACCCGAGAACGGGGAACGTTTGGCTTC,TRBV6-1,NA,NA,TRBJ2-7
CASSPHAGTAYNEQYF,TGTGCCAGCAGCCCCCACGCCGGGACAGCCTATAACGAGCAGTACTTC,TRBV7-8,NA,TRBD1,TRBJ2-7
CASSYSRGTPYEQYF,TGTGCCAGCAGTTATTCGAGGGGGACGCCCTACGAGCAGTACTTC,TRBV6-6,few,NA,TRBJ2-7
CSVELRDNEQFF,TGCAGCGTTGAACTGAGGGACAATGAGCAGTTCTTC,TRBV29-1,once,NA,TRBJ2-1
CASSLFRERLGEQYF,TGTGCCAGCAGTTTATTCCGGGAAAGGCTAGGGGAGCAGTACTTC,TRBV28,NA,NA,TRBJ2-7
CASSVFPQGGHEQYF,TGTGCCAGCAGCGTATTCCCCCAGGGGGGCCACGAGCAGTACTTC,TRBV9,few,NA,TRBJ2-7
CASSSQPAGTGNQPQHF,TGTGCCAGCAGTTCGCAACCCGCCGGGACAGGGAATCAGCCCCAGCATTTT,TRBV28,NA,TRBD1,TRBJ1-5